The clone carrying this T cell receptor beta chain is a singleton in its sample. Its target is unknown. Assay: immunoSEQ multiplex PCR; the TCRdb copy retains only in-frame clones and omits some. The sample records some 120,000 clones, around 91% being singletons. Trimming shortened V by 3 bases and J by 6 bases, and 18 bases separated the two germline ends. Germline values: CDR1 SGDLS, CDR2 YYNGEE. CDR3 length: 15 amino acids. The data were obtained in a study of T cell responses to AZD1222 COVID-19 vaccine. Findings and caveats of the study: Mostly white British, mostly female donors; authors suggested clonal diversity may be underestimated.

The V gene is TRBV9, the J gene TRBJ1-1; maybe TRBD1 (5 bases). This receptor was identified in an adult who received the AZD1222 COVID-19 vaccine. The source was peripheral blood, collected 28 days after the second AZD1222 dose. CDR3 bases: TGTGCCAGCAGCGCCTCAGGACTTGGGGGATCTGAAGCTTTCTTT. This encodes CASSASGLGGSEAFF.